This T cell receptor (beta chain) was identified in a study of identifying expanded T cells in peripheral blood. Here immunoSEQ multiplex PCR was the method, and the copy in TCRdb shows in-frame clones only, minus some. The sample has 85,000 to 95,000 clones, 88% seen once. This CDR3 contains 13 residues. Germline CDR1 and CDR2: SGHTA and FQGNSA. Trimming took off 1 base at V and 5 bases at J, with 8 bases between the two ends. The chain links TRBV7-2 to TRBJ2-5; D remains unclear. The sequencing sample was made of blood. The sequence was collected from a person aged 18 to 70 in good health. This chain's CDR3 is CASSLGVGETQYF. The CDR3 bases are TGTGCCAGCAGCTTAGGTGTGGGTGAGACCCAGTACTTC.